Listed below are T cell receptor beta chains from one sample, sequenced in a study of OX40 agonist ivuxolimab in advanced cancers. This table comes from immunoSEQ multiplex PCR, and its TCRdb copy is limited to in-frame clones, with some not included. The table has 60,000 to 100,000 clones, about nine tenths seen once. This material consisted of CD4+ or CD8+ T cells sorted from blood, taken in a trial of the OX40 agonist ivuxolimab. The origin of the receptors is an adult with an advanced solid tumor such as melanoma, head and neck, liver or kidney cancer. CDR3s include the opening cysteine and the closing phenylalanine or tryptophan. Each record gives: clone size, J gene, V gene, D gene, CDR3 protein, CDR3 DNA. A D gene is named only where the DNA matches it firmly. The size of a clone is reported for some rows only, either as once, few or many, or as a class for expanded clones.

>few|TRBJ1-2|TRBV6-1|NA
CASSAPRTANYGYTF
TGTGCCAGCAGTGCCCCGAGGACGGCTAACTATGGCTACACCTTC
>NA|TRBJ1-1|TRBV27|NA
CASSLSRGASNTEAFF
TGTGCCAGCAGTTTATCGAGGGGGGCCTCGAACACTGAAGCTTTCTTT
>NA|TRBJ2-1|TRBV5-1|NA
CASSLAWGAQGYNEQFF
TGCGCCAGCAGCTTGGCGTGGGGGGCGCAGGGTTACAATGAGCAGTTCTTC
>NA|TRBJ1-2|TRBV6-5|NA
CASTGRAPGYTF
TGTGCCAGCACCGGACGGGCCCCAGGCTACACCTTC
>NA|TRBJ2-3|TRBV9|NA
CASSVAGPSQDTQYF
TGTGCCAGCAGCGTAGCTGGGCCGTCCCAGGATACGCAGTATTTT
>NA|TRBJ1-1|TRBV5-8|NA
CASTHGPLLGTEAFF
TGTGCCAGCACCCACGGACCCCTTCTAGGGACTGAAGCTTTCTTT
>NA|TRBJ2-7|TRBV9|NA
CASSVGGPYEQYF
TGTGCCAGCAGCGTAGGAGGGCCCTACGAGCAGTACTTC
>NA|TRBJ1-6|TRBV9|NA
CASSENRVGSPLHF
TGTGCCAGCAGCGAGAACAGGGTGGGTTCACCCCTCCACTTT
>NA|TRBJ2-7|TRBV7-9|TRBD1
CASSLPRTGGEQYF
TGTGCCAGCAGCTTACCTCGGACAGGTGGGGAGCAGTACTTC
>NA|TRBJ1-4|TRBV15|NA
CATSSYRATNEKLFF
TGTGCCACCAGCAGTTACAGGGCAACTAATGAAAAACTGTTTTTT
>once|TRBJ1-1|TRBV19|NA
CASTPFGGEAFF
TGTGCCAGTACCCCCTTTGGAGGTGAAGCTTTCTTT
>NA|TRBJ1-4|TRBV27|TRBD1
CASRPGTVGNEKLFF
TGTGCCAGCAGACCTGGGACAGTCGGAAATGAAAAACTGTTTTTT
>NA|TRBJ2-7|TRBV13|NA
CASRRPAGSYEQYF
TGTGCCAGCAGACGACCCGCAGGGAGCTACGAGCAGTACTTC
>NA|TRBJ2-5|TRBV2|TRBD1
CASSGDRGLVGQETQYF
TGTGCCAGCAGTGGGGACAGGGGGCTCGTAGGCCAAGAGACCCAGTACTTC
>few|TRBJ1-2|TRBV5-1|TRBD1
CASSLAGQGGSYGYTF
TGCGCCAGCAGCTTGGCCGGACAGGGAGGCTCCTATGGCTACACCTTC
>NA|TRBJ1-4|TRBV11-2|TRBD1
CASSPGQLLRNEKLFF
TGTGCCAGCAGCCCGGGACAGTTGCTCCGAAATGAAAAACTGTTTTTT
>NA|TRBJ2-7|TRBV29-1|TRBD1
CSVKQGAWEQYF
TGCAGCGTGAAGCAGGGGGCTTGGGAGCAGTACTTC
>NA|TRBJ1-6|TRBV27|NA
CASSLSGLLLSSYNSPLHF
TGTGCCAGCAGTTTATCGGGACTTTTACTGAGCTCCTATAATTCACCCCTCCACTTT
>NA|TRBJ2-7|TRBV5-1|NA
CASSLAPGRVYEQYF
TGCGCCAGCAGCTTGGCCCCCGGCAGGGTATACGAGCAGTACTTC
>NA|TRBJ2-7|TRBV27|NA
CASSRVNPQGILDEQYF
TGTGCCAGCAGTCGCGTCAACCCCCAGGGGATTTTGGACGAGCAGTACTTC
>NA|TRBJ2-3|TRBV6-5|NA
CASSYSGPGMADTQYF
TGTGCCAGCAGTTACTCGGGCCCGGGGATGGCAGATACGCAGTATTTT
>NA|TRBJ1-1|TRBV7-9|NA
CASSLDGEELDTEAFF
TGTGCCAGCAGCTTAGATGGGGAGGAGTTGGACACTGAAGCTTTCTTT
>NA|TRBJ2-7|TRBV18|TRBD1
CASSPRRGQGVMDYEQYF
TGTGCCAGCTCACCCCGACGGGGACAGGGGGTAATGGACTACGAGCAGTACTTC
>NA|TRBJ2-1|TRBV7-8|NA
CASSLAVDSYNEQFF
TGTGCCAGCAGCTTAGCAGTAGACAGCTACAATGAGCAGTTCTTC
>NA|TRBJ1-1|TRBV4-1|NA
CASSQVGNTEAFF
TGCGCCAGCAGCCAAGTTGGGAACACTGAAGCTTTCTTT
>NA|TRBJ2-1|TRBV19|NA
CASSIDSYNEQFF
TGTGCCAGTAGTATTGACAGCTACAATGAGCAGTTCTTC
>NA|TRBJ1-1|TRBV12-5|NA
CASMTWVTANTEAFF
TGTGCTAGTATGACATGGGTCACCGCAAACACTGAAGCTTTCTTT
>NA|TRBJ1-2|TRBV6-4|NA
CASSDLPGYGYTF
TGTGCCAGCAGTGACCTCCCCGGCTATGGCTACACCTTC
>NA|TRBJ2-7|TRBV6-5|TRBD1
CASSRGQAYEQYF
TGTGCCAGCAGTCGCGGACAGGCTTACGAGCAGTACTTC
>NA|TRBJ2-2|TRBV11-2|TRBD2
CASSLGLAGTGELFF
TGTGCCAGCAGCTTGGGACTAGCGGGTACCGGGGAGCTGTTTTTT
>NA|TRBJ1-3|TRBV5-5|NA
CASSPWTARPHTIYF
TGTGCCAGCAGCCCTTGGACAGCCCGACCGCACACCATATATTTT
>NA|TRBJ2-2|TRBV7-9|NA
CASSGSVNAGELFF
TGTGCCAGCAGTGGTTCGGTAAACGCCGGGGAGCTGTTTTTT
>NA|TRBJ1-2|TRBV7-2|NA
CASSSSHKGPNYGYTF
TGTGCCAGCAGCAGCTCCCATAAGGGACCTAACTATGGCTACACCTTC
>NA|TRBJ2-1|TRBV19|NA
CASRVSGLDEQFF
TGTGCCAGTAGGGTCTCAGGGTTGGATGAGCAGTTCTTC
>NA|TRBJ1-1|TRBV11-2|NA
CASSLIAFF
TGTGCCAGCAGCTTAATAGCTTTCTTT
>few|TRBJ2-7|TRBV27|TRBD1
CASSSSPTGQEDEQYF
TGTGCCAGCAGTTCCTCCCCGACAGGGCAGGAGGACGAGCAGTACTTC
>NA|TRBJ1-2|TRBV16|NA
CASSQWKVKNGYTF
TGTGCCAGCAGCCAATGGAAGGTTAAGAATGGCTACACCTTC
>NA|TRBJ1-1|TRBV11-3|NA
CASSPAGMNTEAFF
TGTGCCAGCAGCCCAGCAGGGATGAACACTGAAGCTTTCTTT
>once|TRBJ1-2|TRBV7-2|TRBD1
CASSFSTWDRGRFYGYTF
TGTGCCAGCAGCTTTAGTACGTGGGACAGGGGCAGGTTCTATGGCTACACCTTC
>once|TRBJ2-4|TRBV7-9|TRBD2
CASSPSPRTSPAKNIQYF
TGTGCCAGCAGCCCTAGCCCCCGGACTAGCCCCGCCAAAAACATTCAGTACTTC
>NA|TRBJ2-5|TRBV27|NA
CASSQMGTQYF
TGTGCCAGCAGTCAAATGGGGACCCAGTACTTC
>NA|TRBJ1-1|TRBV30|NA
CAWDPGTSNTEAFF
TGTGCCTGGGATCCCGGGACATCGAACACTGAAGCTTTCTTT
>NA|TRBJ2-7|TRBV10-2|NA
CASGVASYYEQYF
TGCGCCAGCGGGGTAGCCTCCTACTACGAGCAGTACTTC
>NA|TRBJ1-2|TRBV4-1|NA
CASSQTGTAYGYTF
TGCGCCAGCAGCCAAACAGGGACGGCGTATGGCTACACCTTC
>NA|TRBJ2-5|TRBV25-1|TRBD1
CATSGQGKGETQYF
TGTGCCACCAGTGGACAGGGGAAGGGAGAGACCCAGTACTTC
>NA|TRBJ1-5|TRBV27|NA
CASSPGQKPIPQHF
TGTGCCAGCAGTCCCGGACAGAAACCCATTCCCCAGCATTTT
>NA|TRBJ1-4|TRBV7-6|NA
CASSLMTEKLFF
TGTGCCAGCAGCTTAATGACTGAAAAACTGTTTTTT
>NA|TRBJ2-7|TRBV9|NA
CASSAPTSGDEQYF
TGTGCCAGCAGCGCCCCAACCTCAGGGGACGAGCAGTACTTC
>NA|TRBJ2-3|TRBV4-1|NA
CASSHLLSAPELTQYF
TGCGCCAGCAGCCACCTCTTATCGGCACCAGAACTTACGCAGTATTTT
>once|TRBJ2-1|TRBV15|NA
CATRRRNEQFF
TGTGCCACCCGCCGCCGAAATGAGCAGTTCTTC
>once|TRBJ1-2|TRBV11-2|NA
CASSLDPPSIRVFGYTF
TGTGCCAGCAGCTTAGATCCACCTAGCATCAGGGTTTTTGGCTACACCTTC
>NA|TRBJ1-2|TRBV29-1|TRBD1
CSVEQTGAYTF
TGCAGCGTTGAACAGACAGGGGCCTACACCTTC
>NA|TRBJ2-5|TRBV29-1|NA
CSVAEETQYF
TGCAGCGTTGCCGAAGAGACCCAGTACTTC
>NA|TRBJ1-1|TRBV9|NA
CASSVEGLGATEAFF
TGTGCCAGCAGCGTAGAAGGGTTGGGAGCCACTGAAGCTTTCTTT
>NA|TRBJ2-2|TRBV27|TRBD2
CASSFGLAGVTGELFF
TGTGCCAGCAGTTTTGGACTAGCGGGGGTCACCGGGGAGCTGTTTTTT
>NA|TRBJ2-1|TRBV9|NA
CASSVVYNEQFF
TGTGCCAGCAGCGTAGTCTACAATGAGCAGTTCTTC
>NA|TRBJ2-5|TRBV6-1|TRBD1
CASNRGRETQYF
TGTGCCAGCAACAGGGGTCGAGAGACCCAGTACTTC